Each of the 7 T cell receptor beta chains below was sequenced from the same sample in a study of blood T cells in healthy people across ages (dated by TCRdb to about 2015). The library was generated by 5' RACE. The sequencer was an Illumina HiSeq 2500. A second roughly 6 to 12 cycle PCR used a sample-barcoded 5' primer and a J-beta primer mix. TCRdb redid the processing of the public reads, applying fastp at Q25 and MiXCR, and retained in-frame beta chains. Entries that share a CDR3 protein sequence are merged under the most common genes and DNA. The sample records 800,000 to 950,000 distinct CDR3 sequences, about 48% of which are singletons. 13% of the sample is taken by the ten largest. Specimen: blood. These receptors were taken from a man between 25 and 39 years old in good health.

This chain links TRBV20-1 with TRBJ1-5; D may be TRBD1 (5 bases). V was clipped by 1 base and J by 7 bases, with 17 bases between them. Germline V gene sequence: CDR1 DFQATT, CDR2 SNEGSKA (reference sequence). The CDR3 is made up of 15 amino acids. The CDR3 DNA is TGCAGTGCTAGAGTGGGACTTGGCACCACACAGCCCCAGCATTTT. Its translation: CSARVGLGTTQPQHF.

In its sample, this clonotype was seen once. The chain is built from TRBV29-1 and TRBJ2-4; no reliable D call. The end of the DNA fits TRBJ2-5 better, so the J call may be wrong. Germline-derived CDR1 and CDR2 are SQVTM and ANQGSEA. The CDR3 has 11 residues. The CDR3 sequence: CSVRPQETQYF. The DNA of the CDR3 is TGCAGCGTGAGACCCCAAGAGACCCAGTACTTC.

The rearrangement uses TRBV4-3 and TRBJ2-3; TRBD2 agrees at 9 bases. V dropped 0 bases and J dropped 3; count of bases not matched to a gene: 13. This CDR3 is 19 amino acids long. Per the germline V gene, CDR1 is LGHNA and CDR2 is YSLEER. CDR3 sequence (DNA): TGCGCCAGCAGCCAAGATCGTGCAGCAGCGGGGGGAAGAACAGATACGCAGTATTTT. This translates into CASSQDRAAAGGRTDTQYF.

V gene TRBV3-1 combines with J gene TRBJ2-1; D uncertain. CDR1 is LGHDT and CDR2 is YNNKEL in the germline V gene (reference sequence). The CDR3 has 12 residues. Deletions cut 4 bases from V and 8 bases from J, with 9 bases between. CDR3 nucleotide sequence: TGTGCCAGCAGCCTAAGAGTCCATGAGCAGTTCTTC. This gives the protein CASSLRVHEQFF.

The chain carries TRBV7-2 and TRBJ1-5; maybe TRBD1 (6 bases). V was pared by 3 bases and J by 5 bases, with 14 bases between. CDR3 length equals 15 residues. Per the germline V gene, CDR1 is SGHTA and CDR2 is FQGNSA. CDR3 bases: TGTGCCAGCAGCTTCGAGGGGGAACGATATCAGCCCCAGCATTTT. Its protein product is CASSFEGERYQPQHF.

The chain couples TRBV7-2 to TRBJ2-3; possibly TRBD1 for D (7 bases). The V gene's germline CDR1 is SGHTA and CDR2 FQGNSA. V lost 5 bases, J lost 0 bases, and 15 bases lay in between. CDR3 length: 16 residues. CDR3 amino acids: CASSINSGGSTDTQYF. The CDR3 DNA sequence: TGTGCCAGCAGCATAAACTCAGGGGGGAGCACAGATACGCAGTATTTT.

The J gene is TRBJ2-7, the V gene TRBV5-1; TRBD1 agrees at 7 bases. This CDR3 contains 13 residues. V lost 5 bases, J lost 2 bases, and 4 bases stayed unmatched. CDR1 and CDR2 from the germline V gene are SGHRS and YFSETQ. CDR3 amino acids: CASSWDSTYEQYF. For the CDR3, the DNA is TGCGCCAGCAGTTGGGACAGTACCTACGAGCAGTACTTC.